The 18 T cell receptor beta chains below were found in one sample sequenced in a study of memory CD4+ T cells and cytomegalovirus serostatus. Clones were sequenced by immunoSEQ multiplex PCR, and TCRdb holds only the in-frame ones, with some missing. The profile shows roughly 50,000 clones, approximately 86% of them singletons. The sort gate was single viable CD3+CD4+CD8-CD45RO+ cells for memory CD4+ T cells. The sequenced sample was memory CD4+ T cells from blood. The receptors were gathered from an adult in good health and CMV-seronegative. Some clones in this sample may be carry-over from other donors' samples.

This clone was detected once. The chain employs TRBV5-6 and TRBJ2-3; 9 bases line up with TRBD2. V shed 0 bases and J 7 bases; nucleotides not matched to a gene: 15. CDR3 size: 18 residues. Germline CDR1 and CDR2: SGHDT and YYEEEE. CDR3 residues: CASSLGPSGSGRIHTQYF. For the CDR3, the DNA is TGTGCCAGCAGCTTGGGTCCCTCGGGGAGCGGGAGGATACATACGCAGTATTTT.

The chain recombines TRBV4-2 with TRBJ1-2, with 10 bases fitting TRBD1. The V and J ends lost 3 bases and 8 bases, in that order; junction bases with no gene match: 6. The CDR3 has 14 amino acids. The V gene's germline CDR1 is LGHNA and CDR2 YNFKEQ. CDR3 sequence reads: CASSQMMTGGGYTF. CDR3 in DNA: TGTGCCAGCAGCCAGATGATGACAGGGGGCGGCTACACCTTC.

The chain recombines TRBV4-2 with TRBJ2-7, with D perhaps matching TRBD1 or TRBD2 (5 bases each). V lost 0 bases and J 4 bases, leaving 16 bases between the germline ends. The CDR3 contains 16 residues. CDR1 is LGHNA, CDR2 YNFKEQ, per germline. Here the CDR3 DNA reads TGTGCCAGCAGCCAAGATGGTCGGGGTGGGACGTACGAGCAGTACTTC. It codes for CASSQDGRGGTYEQYF.

The V gene is TRBV4-1, the J gene TRBJ1-2; 7 bases map to TRBD1. V shed 1 base and J 4 bases; nucleotides not matched to a gene: 0. Germline values: CDR1 MGHRA, CDR2 YSYEKL. The CDR3 runs 13 residues. The CDR3 nucleotides read TGCGCCAGCAGCCAAGCAGGGGGCTATGGCTACACCTTC. It codes for CASSQAGGYGYTF.

Only a few counts were recorded for this clone. This chain joins TRBV7-3 and TRBJ1-2; a possible D gene is TRBD1 (5 bases). The CDR3 has 15 amino acids. Germline V gene data show CDR1 as SGHTA and CDR2 as FQGTGA. V lost 5 bases to trimming and J lost 5 bases, with 18 bases between them. The CDR3 nucleotides are TGTGCCAGCAGCCCGCGGTCGGGGCGCGAGTATGGCTACACCTTC. Translated: CASSPRSGREYGYTF.

This sequence joins TRBV4-3 and TRBJ2-2, with a tentative D call TRBD2 (6 bases). From germline, CDR1 is LGHNA and CDR2 YSLEER. V lost 0 bases and J lost 4, with 21 bases in between. This CDR3 region has 19 residues. The CDR3 sequence is CASSQDPVKTRLGTGELFF. Written as DNA, the CDR3 is TGCGCCAGCAGCCAAGATCCTGTTAAGACTAGATTGGGCACCGGGGAGCTGTTTTTT.

V gene TRBV2 combines with J gene TRBJ2-1, with D unclear. Trimming left V 6 bases short and J 2 bases short, with 8 bases between. Germline CDR1 SNHLY, CDR2 FYNNEI. The CDR3 totals 13 residues. CDR3 region: CASRIDTYNEQFF. The CDR3 nucleotides read TGTGCCAGCAGAATAGACACCTACAATGAGCAGTTCTTC. Full variable domain (remainder filled in from reference TRBV2 and TRBJ2-1): EPEVTQTPSHQVTQMGQEVILRCVPISNHLYFYWYRQILGQKVEFLVSFYNNEISEKSEIFDDQFSVERPDGSNFTLKIRSTKLEDSAMYFCASRIDTYNEQFFGPGTRLTVL.

The chain uses TRBV2 and TRBJ2-5; 14 bases fit TRBD2. The CDR3 is 15 amino acids. CDR1 and CDR2 (germline): SNHLY, FYNNEI. Trimming took 5 bases from V and 7 from J; bases not matched to a gene: 6. This chain's CDR3 is CASSNRLAGGLTQYF. CDR3 coding DNA: TGTGCCAGCAGTAACCGACTAGCGGGAGGGTTGACCCAGTACTTC.

The rearrangement joins TRBV5-4 to TRBJ2-1; D uncertain. From germline, CDR1 is SGHNT and CDR2 YYREEE (reference sequence). V dropped 0 bases and J dropped 6 bases, with 7 bases sitting between them. This CDR3 region has 13 residues. CDR3 loop: CASSLGLSNEQFF. CDR3 in DNA: TGTGCCAGCAGCTTGGGCCTTTCCAATGAGCAGTTCTTC.

The chain recombines TRBV6-1 with TRBJ1-5; 7 bases agree with TRBD1. V trimming: 4 bases; J trimming: 5 bases; junction bases outside the gene matches: 5. CDR1 is MNHNS, CDR2 SASEGT, per germline. The CDR3 sequence is 14 residues long. The CDR3 DNA is TGTGCCAGCAGTGGGGCAGGGGGACATCAGCCCCAGCATTTT. Protein sequence: CASSGAGGHQPQHF.

The DNA for the CDR3 is TGTGCCATCAGTGACAGGGCTAACTACAATGAGCAGTTCTTC. Translated, it gives CAISDRANYNEQFF. The chain uses TRBV10-3 and TRBJ2-1; tentative D call: TRBD1 (5 bases). V was pared by 3 bases and J by 3 bases, with 9 bases between. The germline CDR1 and CDR2 sequences are ENHRY and SYGVKD. There are 14 residues in the CDR3.

A single count supports this clone. The chain is built from TRBV18 and TRBJ2-3; 10 bases are a match to TRBD2. Germline CDR1 is KGHSH and CDR2 is LQKENI. V was pared by 3 bases and J by 4 bases, with 4 bases of the junction left unmatched. There are 15 residues in the CDR3. In nucleotides, the CDR3 is TGTGCCAGCTCACCCCGGGGACTAGCGTCAGATACGCAGTATTTT. Its translation is CASSPRGLASDTQYF.

The table lists this clone with a few counts. The CDR3 DNA reads as TGCGCCAGCAGCCCAATTCTCCGACAGTCTGATGGCTACACCTTC. Residues: CASSPILRQSDGYTF. The chain uses TRBV4-1 and TRBJ1-2; D might be TRBD1 (5 bases). The CDR3 is 15 residues long. The V end was cut by 4 bases, the J end by 6 bases, with 18 bases between. Germline loops: CDR1 MGHRA, CDR2 YSYEKL.

This rearrangement joins TRBV30 to TRBJ2-1; D is perhaps TRBD2 (6 bases). CDR1 GTSNPN and CDR2 SVGIG come from the germline V gene (reference sequence). With 8 bases removed from V and 2 bases from J, the gap between germline ends came to 16 bases. This CDR3 has 14 amino acids. The CDR3 spells CAVQERVPYNEQFF. The CDR3 DNA follows: TGTGCCGTTCAAGAGCGGGTCCCCTACAATGAGCAGTTCTTC.

The V and J genes are TRBV11-2 and TRBJ2-3; 9 bases line up with TRBD1. Losses at the gene ends were 0 bases for V and 7 bases for J; bases not matched to a gene: 11. CDR3 size: 17 residues. Germline V lookup: CDR1 SGHAT, CDR2 FQNNGV. CDR3 nucleotides: TGTGCCAGCAGCTTAGATCGTCTGGGACAGGGAATGAATACGCAGTATTTT. Translating it yields CASSLDRLGQGMNTQYF.

This clone was counted once. This sequence joins TRBV6-1 and TRBJ2-5; D may be TRBD2 (5 bases). Germline V lookup: CDR1 MNHNS, CDR2 SASEGT. V was clipped by 0 bases and J by 10 bases, with 15 bases between them. The CDR3 has 14 amino acids. CDR3 protein: CASSEAGATRGQYF. In nucleotides, the CDR3 is TGTGCCAGCAGTGAAGCGGGTGCCACCCGGGGCCAGTACTTC.

The chain is built from TRBV21-1 and TRBJ2-5; TRBD1 is the table's D call, not checked against the DNA. TRBV21-1 is noted as a pseudogene. CDR3 size: 15 residues. CDR3 sequence (DNA): TGTGCCAGCAGCAACGTACCAGGGGGCTGGGAGACCCAGTACTTC. Its translation: CASSNVPGGWETQYF.

This clone has only a few counts. Additional DNA sequences in this sample encode the identical CDR3. The rearrangement joins TRBV4-3 to TRBJ1-4, with D unclear. CDR1 and CDR2 from the germline V gene are LGHNA and YSLEER. CDR3 size: 17 residues. Trimming cost V 0 bases and J 0 bases, with 11 bases left between them. CDR3 region: CASSQDPRGATNEKLFF. The CDR3, as DNA: TGCGCCAGCAGCCAAGATCCCCGAGGCGCAACTAATGAAAAACTGTTTTTT.